This is a list of T cell receptor beta chains from one sample in a study of memory CD4+ T cells and cytomegalovirus serostatus. Method: immunoSEQ multiplex PCR; TCRdb's copy keeps in-frame clones and lacks some. The sample shows about 57,000 clones, around 80% of them seen only once. The sequenced sample consisted of memory CD4+ T cells from blood. These receptor sequences come from an adult in good health and CMV-seronegative. CDR3s include the opening cysteine and the closing phenylalanine or tryptophan. The order of the fields is clone size, V gene, J gene, D gene, CDR3 protein, CDR3 DNA. D genes are given only for firm matches. Rows give clone size only sometimes, using once, few, many, or a class for an expanded clone.

abundance: NA; v_gene: TRBV12-5; j_gene: TRBJ2-5; d_gene: TRBD1; CDR3aa: CASALPQGAQETQYF; CDR3nt: TGTGCTAGTGCCCTACCACAGGGGGCACAAGAGACCCAGTACTTC
abundance: few; v_gene: TRBV6-5; j_gene: TRBJ1-2; d_gene: NA; CDR3aa: CASSFDGNYGYTF; CDR3nt: TGTGCCAGCAGTTTCGACGGTAACTATGGCTACACCTTC
abundance: once; v_gene: TRBV7-9; j_gene: TRBJ1-4; d_gene: NA; CDR3aa: CASSLETGLNEKLFF; CDR3nt: TGTGCCAGCAGCTTAGAGACAGGACTCAATGAAAAACTGTTTTTT
abundance: NA; v_gene: TRBV20-1; j_gene: TRBJ2-7; d_gene: NA; CDR3aa: CSARNYEQYF; CDR3nt: TGCAGTGCCCGTAACTACGAGCAGTACTTC
abundance: NA; v_gene: TRBV7-9; j_gene: TRBJ1-4; d_gene: NA; CDR3aa: CASSSKQGGFGEKLFF; CDR3nt: TGTGCCAGCAGCTCAAAACAGGGTGGGTTCGGAGAAAAACTGTTTTTT
abundance: NA; v_gene: TRBV5-1; j_gene: TRBJ1-1; d_gene: NA; CDR3aa: CASSDGLQHLNTEAFF; CDR3nt: TGCGCCAGCAGCGATGGACTCCAACATCTAAACACTGAAGCTTTCTTT
abundance: NA; v_gene: TRBV10-3; j_gene: TRBJ2-5; d_gene: NA; CDR3aa: CATAHSNRGETQYF; CDR3nt: TGTGCCACCGCACACAGCAACCGGGGAGAGACCCAGTACTTC
abundance: NA; v_gene: TRBV7-2; j_gene: TRBJ1-5; d_gene: NA; CDR3aa: CASSPDYNQPQHF; CDR3nt: TGTGCCAGCAGCCCGGACTACAATCAGCCCCAGCATTTT
abundance: few; v_gene: TRBV10-1; j_gene: TRBJ2-7; d_gene: NA; CDR3aa: CASSDGSYEQYF; CDR3nt: TGCGCCAGCAGTGACGGGTCCTACGAGCAGTACTTC
abundance: NA; v_gene: TRBV18; j_gene: TRBJ1-1; d_gene: NA; CDR3aa: CASSPLGTEGAEAFF; CDR3nt: TGTGCCAGCTCACCACTGGGGACGGAGGGGGCTGAAGCTTTCTTT
abundance: few; v_gene: TRBV18; j_gene: TRBJ2-5; d_gene: TRBD2; CDR3aa: CASSPGTKETQYF; CDR3nt: TGTGCCAGCTCTCCCGGGACTAAAGAGACCCAGTACTTC
abundance: NA; v_gene: TRBV6-5; j_gene: TRBJ2-4; d_gene: NA; CDR3aa: CASSDDNRRIQYF; CDR3nt: TGTGCCAGCAGTGACGACAATCGTCGCATTCAGTACTTC
abundance: NA; v_gene: TRBV10-3; j_gene: TRBJ2-2; d_gene: NA; CDR3aa: CAIGRQAGELFF; CDR3nt: TGTGCCATCGGGAGACAGGCCGGGGAGCTGTTTTTT
abundance: NA; v_gene: TRBV5-1; j_gene: TRBJ2-5; d_gene: TRBD1; CDR3aa: CASSSQGAIETQYF; CDR3nt: TGCGCCAGCAGCTCCCAGGGGGCCATCGAGACCCAGTACTTC
abundance: NA; v_gene: TRBV4-2; j_gene: TRBJ2-5; d_gene: TRBD2; CDR3aa: CASSQDRREEGQETQYF; CDR3nt: TGTGCCAGCAGCCAAGATCGGCGGGAGGAGGGTCAAGAGACCCAGTACTTC
abundance: NA; v_gene: TRBV7-2; j_gene: TRBJ1-5; d_gene: NA; CDR3aa: CASSLAPGAAQPQHF; CDR3nt: TGTGCCAGCAGCTTAGCCCCAGGAGCGGCACAGCCCCAGCATTTT
abundance: NA; v_gene: TRBV21-1; j_gene: TRBJ2-7; d_gene: NA; CDR3aa: CASSKDAAGASYEQYF; CDR3nt: TGTGCCAGCAGCAAAGACGCGGCGGGAGCCTCCTACGAGCAGTACTTC
abundance: NA; v_gene: TRBV10-3; j_gene: TRBJ1-5; d_gene: TRBD1; CDR3aa: CAISEGAGWEDRNQPQHF; CDR3nt: TGTGCCATCAGCGAGGGGGCAGGGTGGGAGGACAGAAATCAGCCCCAGCATTTT
abundance: NA; v_gene: TRBV2; j_gene: TRBJ2-7; d_gene: NA; CDR3aa: CASSAPIGTAVYEQYF; CDR3nt: TGTGCCAGCAGTGCCCCAATTGGGACGGCCGTCTACGAGCAGTACTTC
abundance: NA; v_gene: TRBV5-1; j_gene: TRBJ2-3; d_gene: NA; CDR3aa: CASSFWGSTDTQYF; CDR3nt: TGCGCCAGCAGCTTTTGGGGGAGCACAGATACGCAGTATTTT
abundance: NA; v_gene: TRBV9; j_gene: TRBJ2-7; d_gene: NA; CDR3aa: CASSQPGHGSYYEQYF; CDR3nt: TGTGCCAGCAGCCAGCCCGGACACGGTTCTTACTACGAGCAGTACTTC
abundance: NA; v_gene: TRBV27; j_gene: TRBJ2-1; d_gene: TRBD2; CDR3aa: CASRRGTYNEQFF; CDR3nt: TGTGCCTCCCGGCGGGGGACCTACAATGAGCAGTTCTTC
abundance: NA; v_gene: TRBV6-6; j_gene: TRBJ2-5; d_gene: NA; CDR3aa: CASSYLPEETQYF; CDR3nt: TGTGCCAGCAGTTACTTGCCGGAAGAGACCCAGTACTTC
abundance: medium-sized; v_gene: TRBV4-1; j_gene: TRBJ1-1; d_gene: NA; CDR3aa: CASSLTSQGTEAFF; CDR3nt: TGCGCCAGCAGCCTCACATCACAGGGCACTGAAGCTTTCTTT
abundance: NA; v_gene: TRBV19; j_gene: TRBJ1-2; d_gene: TRBD1; CDR3aa: CASSPQGQVYGYTF; CDR3nt: TGTGCCAGTAGTCCGCAGGGACAGGTCTATGGCTACACCTTC
abundance: many; v_gene: TRBV4-1; j_gene: TRBJ1-1; d_gene: NA; CDR3aa: CASSQKGLQAAGNTEAFF; CDR3nt: TGCGCCAGCAGCCAAAAGGGGCTCCAGGCCGCGGGGAACACTGAAGCTTTCTTT
abundance: NA; v_gene: TRBV2; j_gene: TRBJ2-2; d_gene: NA; CDR3aa: CASSFHTGELFF; CDR3nt: TGTGCCAGCAGTTTTCACACCGGGGAGCTGTTTTTT
abundance: NA; v_gene: TRBV6-4; j_gene: TRBJ1-6; d_gene: NA; CDR3aa: CASSVVQGNSPLHF; CDR3nt: TGTGCCAGCAGTGTAGTACAGGGTAATTCACCCCTCCACTTT
abundance: NA; v_gene: TRBV6-5; j_gene: TRBJ2-7; d_gene: NA; CDR3aa: CASSYHRQSYEQYF; CDR3nt: TGTGCCAGCAGTTACCATCGACAGTCCTACGAGCAGTACTTC